These 13 T cell receptor beta chains came from one sample sequenced in a study of T cell responses to AZD1222 COVID-19 vaccine. The method was immunoSEQ multiplex PCR; TCRdb's version includes in-frame clones alone and lacks a portion of them. The sample carries approximately 100,000 clones, 90% to 95% recorded once. This specimen was peripheral blood, taken on day 0 of AZD1222 vaccination. All receptors come from an adult in good health.

The chain employs TRBV11-2 and TRBJ1-6; TRBD1 might be the D (5 bases). The CDR3 runs to 17 residues. The V gene lost 4 bases and the J gene lost 9 bases, with 22 bases spanning the gap. Germline CDR1 reads SGHAT; CDR2 reads FQNNGV. The CDR3 coding sequence is TGTGCCAGCAGCTCAACACGAGGGCCCTGGGGGATTTCACCCCTCCACTTT. Its protein product is CASSSTRGPWGISPLHF.

The rearrangement uses TRBV29-1 and TRBJ2-5; D remains ambiguous. With 5 bases removed from V and 1 base from J, the gap between germline ends came to 14 bases. The CDR3 is made up of 14 amino acids. Per germline, CDR1 SQVTM and CDR2 ANQGSEA. The CDR3 DNA follows: TGCAGCGTTACCCGTCTTAGTATCCAAGAGACCCAGTACTTC. It specifies CSVTRLSIQETQYF.

The chain uses TRBV4-1 and TRBJ1-1, with D uncertain. The CDR3 sequence is 14 residues long. CDR1 and CDR2 (germline): MGHRA, YSYEKL. The V end was cut by 0 bases, the J end by 5 bases, with 10 bases between. CDR3 region: CASSQELRVTEAFF. The CDR3 DNA sequence: TGCGCCAGCAGCCAAGAATTAAGGGTGACTGAAGCTTTCTTT.

The CDR3 sequence is CASSLDSGSYNEQFF. CDR3 sequence (DNA): TGTGCCAGTAGTCTGGATTCGGGTTCCTACAATGAGCAGTTCTTC. The chain combines TRBV19 with TRBJ2-1; D gene uncertain. The germline V gene encodes CDR1 LNHDA and CDR2 SQIVND (reference sequence). The CDR3 extends over 15 amino acids. V was clipped by 5 bases and J by 1 base, with 12 bases between them.

The rearrangement links TRBV7-6 to TRBJ2-7; D may be TRBD2 (6 bases). The germline CDR1 and CDR2 sequences are SGHVS and FNYEAQ. The CDR3 runs 14 residues. V dropped 5 bases and J dropped 4 bases, with 15 bases sitting between them. The CDR3 loop is CASSTTSSAYEQYF. CDR3 DNA sequence: TGTGCCAGCAGCACTACTAGCTCGGCTTACGAGCAGTACTTC.

CDR3 region: CASSLGVGRGNTEAFF. CDR3 sequence (DNA): TGCGCCAGCAGCTTGGGAGTTGGCAGGGGGAACACTGAAGCTTTCTTT. The chain recombines TRBV5-1 with TRBJ1-1; D might be TRBD1 (6 bases). The CDR3 runs to 16 residues. In germline, CDR1 is SGHRS, CDR2 YFSETQ. Trimming shortened V by 0 bases and J by 1 base, and 13 bases separated the two germline ends.

The rearrangement joins TRBV7-8 to TRBJ1-5; D is perhaps TRBD1 (6 bases). This CDR3 region has 17 residues. The germline V gene encodes CDR1 SGHVS and CDR2 FQNEAQ. V dropped 5 bases and J dropped 0 bases, with 17 bases sitting between them. CDR3 sequence: CASSPQGQIFSNQPQHF. DNA for the CDR3: TGTGCCAGCAGCCCACAAGGACAGATATTTAGCAATCAGCCCCAGCATTTT.

This sequence joins TRBV19 and TRBJ2-3, with D perhaps matching TRBD2 (6 bases). Trimming took 2 bases from V and 4 from J, leaving 10 bases between them. The CDR3 consists of 14 residues. CDR1 and CDR2 from the germline V gene are LNHDA and SQIVND (reference sequence). CDR3: CASSIHGGADTQYF. For the CDR3, the DNA is TGTGCCAGTAGTATACACGGGGGAGCAGATACGCAGTATTTT. Based on the CDR3 plus reference TRBV19 and TRBJ2-3, the full variable domain is DGGITQSPKYLFRKEGQNVTLSCEQNLNHDAMYWYRQDPGQGLRLIYYSQIVNDFQKGDIAEGYSVSREKKESFPLTVTSAQKNPTAFYLCASSIHGGADTQYFGPGTRLTVL.

The chain employs TRBV19 and TRBJ1-2; 7 bases agree with TRBD1. The CDR3 totals 15 residues. Looked up from germline, CDR1 is LNHDA and CDR2 is SQIVND (reference sequence). Germline trimming cut 3 bases from V and 4 bases from J; bases unmatched to any gene: 8. CDR3 sequence reads: CASSMQGGAGYGYTF. The CDR3 DNA sequence: TGTGCCAGTAGTATGCAAGGGGGCGCGGGCTATGGCTACACCTTC.

The chain combines TRBV30 with TRBJ1-4; 7 bases agree with TRBD1. The junction had 7 bases not matched to a gene; V was cut back by 5 bases and J by 4 bases. The germline V gene has CDR1 GTSNPN and CDR2 SVGIG (reference sequence). The CDR3 contains 14 residues. CDR3: CAWAQGGGNEKLFF. CDR3 bases: TGTGCCTGGGCTCAGGGGGGGGGTAATGAAAAACTGTTTTTT.

The count of this clone is one. This chain connects TRBV19 to TRBJ2-2; D tentatively reads TRBD1 or TRBD2 (7 bases each). V lost 5 bases and J 6 bases, leaving 13 bases between the germline ends. CDR3 length equals 14 residues. Germline CDR1 and CDR2: LNHDA and SQIVND (reference sequence). The DNA for the CDR3 is TGTGCCAGTAGTCCTCAGGGGGGGTCCGGGGAGCTGTTTTTT. Amino acid sequence: CASSPQGGSGELFF.

The genes are TRBV19 and TRBJ2-5, with TRBD1 matching over 7 bases. V dropped 6 bases and J dropped 3; count of bases not matched to a gene: 10. The CDR3 has 15 residues. CDR1 and CDR2 (germline): LNHDA, SQIVND (reference sequence). CDR3 coding DNA: TGTGCCAGTAGGGAAGGGGGCTATCGAGAAGAGACCCAGTACTTC. It translates to CASREGGYREETQYF.

The sample holds one count of this clone. The chain carries TRBV7-9 and TRBJ1-1, with 7 bases that match TRBD1. Unmatched junction bases numbered 21, after V lost 6 bases and J lost 5 bases. The CDR3 runs 18 residues. Germline V gene lookup returns CDR1 SEHNR and CDR2 FQNEAQ (reference sequence). CDR3 sequence: CASRPPRGHYEQGTEAFF. CDR3 in DNA: TGTGCCAGCAGACCCCCAAGGGGACACTACGAACAGGGGACTGAAGCTTTCTTT.